Each of the 26 T cell receptor beta chains below was sequenced from the same sample in a study of regulatory T cells in long-lasting Graves disease. Sequencing libraries for TCR beta were prepared with iRepertoire HTBI primers and Arm-PCR of CDR3 regions. TCRdb reprocessed the multiplex PCR reads via MiXCR and lists one record per CDR3 protein. Of 360,000 or so distinct CDR3 sequences listed, roughly 24% are singletons. Time point here: persistent/refractory GD, antithyroid drugs over 5 years with positive TRAb. The TCR library was made from RNA extracted from PBMCs. The material sequenced was peripheral blood mononuclear cells (PBMCs), taken when the disease was refractory, from a patient treated with antithyroid drugs. These receptors came from a woman aged 40 to 55 with Graves disease.

In its sample, this clonotype was seen many times. V gene TRBV28 combines with J gene TRBJ2-7, with D possibly being TRBD1 (5 bases). The ends were cut back, 5 bases at V and 0 bases at J, with 11 bases in the middle. The CDR3 consists of 14 residues. Germline-derived CDR1 and CDR2 are MDHEN and SYDVKM. DNA for the CDR3: TGTGCCAGCAGTACCCAGGGATACTCCTACGAGCAGTACTTC. It is translated as CASSTQGYSYEQYF. Filled out from reference TRBV28 and TRBJ2-7, the complete variable domain reads DVKVTQSSRYLVKRTGEKVFLECVQDMDHENMFWYRQDPGLGLRLIYFSYDVKMKEKGDIPEGYSVSREKKERFSLILESASTNQTSMYLCASSTQGYSYEQYFGPGTRLTVT.

This clonotype was seen many times. This chain uses TRBV11-2 with TRBJ1-1; no firm D call. Per germline, CDR1 SGHAT and CDR2 FQNNGV. The V gene lost 3 bases and the J gene lost 4 bases, with 6 bases spanning the gap. CDR3 length: 12 amino acids. The DNA for the CDR3 is TGTGCCAGCAGCTTCGGGATCACTGAAGCTTTCTTT. Amino acid sequence: CASSFGITEAFF.

This clonotype has only a few counts. The chain has TRBV6-2 or TRBV6-3 and TRBJ2-2; D is tentatively TRBD1 or TRBD2 (5 bases each). The V end lost 2 bases, the J end lost 0 bases, and 19 bases lay between the germline ends. This CDR3 has 19 amino acids. In germline, CDR1 is MNHEY, CDR2 SVGEGT. CDR3 DNA: TGTGCCAGCAGTTACCCTTATTTTAGTGGGGGAGCGAACACCGGGGAGCTGTTTTTT. It is translated as CASSYPYFSGGANTGELFF.

This clonotype was recorded a few times. V is TRBV20-1 and J is TRBJ2-2; tentatively, D is TRBD1 (6 bases). Germline CDR1 and CDR2: DFQATT and SNEGSKA (reference sequence). There are 18 residues in the CDR3. Trimming pared 0 bases from V and 1 base from J, leaving 18 bases between. For the CDR3, the DNA is TGCAGTGCTAGAGATCCCCGTCAGGGGCTGGGGAACACCGGGGAGCTGTTTTTT. Residues: CSARDPRQGLGNTGELFF.

This clonotype was counted at least ten times. The V and J genes are TRBV28 and TRBJ2-7; the D gene is possibly TRBD1 (5 bases). CDR1 and CDR2 (germline): MDHEN, SYDVKM. This CDR3 is built from 16 residues. Trimming removed 0 bases from V and 6 bases from J, with 18 bases in between. The CDR3: CASSLWTDPPPFEQYF. DNA for the CDR3: TGTGCCAGCAGTTTATGGACAGACCCTCCCCCTTTCGAGCAGTACTTC.

The chain couples TRBV20-1 to TRBJ1-5; 8 bases map to TRBD1. After removal of 3 bases from V and 7 bases from J, the junction contained 5 bases not matched to a gene. This CDR3 region has 13 residues. CDR1 DFQATT and CDR2 SNEGSKA come from the germline V gene (reference sequence). The CDR3 loop reads CSASKQGGQPQHF. Written as DNA, the CDR3 is TGCAGTGCTAGTAAACAGGGGGGCCAGCCCCAGCATTTT.

This clonotype was counted ten times or more. The chain couples TRBV6-1 to TRBJ1-1; no clear D. V was shortened by 2 bases and J by 5 bases, with 3 bases between the two germline ends. CDR3 length: 11 amino acids. Germline CDR1 MNHNS, CDR2 SASEGT. CDR3 in amino acids: CASSEITEAFF. In nucleotides, the CDR3 is TGTGCCAGCAGTGAAATTACTGAAGCTTTCTTT.

There are a few counts of this clonotype. The chain carries TRBV20-1 and TRBJ2-2, with D unresolved. The CDR3 sequence is 13 residues long. V lost 2 bases and J lost 0, with 4 bases in between. Germline assignment: CDR1 DFQATT and CDR2 SNEGSKA (reference sequence). The CDR3 bases are TGCAGTGCTAGACAGGCGAACACCGGGGAGCTGTTTTTT. Its protein is CSARQANTGELFF.

The gene calls are TRBV10-2 and TRBJ1-1; a possible D gene is TRBD1 (6 bases). Trimming pared 7 bases from V and 3 bases from J, leaving 12 bases between. Germline CDR1 reads WSHSY; CDR2 reads SAAADI. The CDR3 runs to 13 residues. The CDR3 nucleotides are TGCGCCAGCACGAACGGGGGGCACACTGAAGCTTTCTTT. It is translated as CASTNGGHTEAFF.

The J gene is TRBJ2-2, the V gene TRBV5-6; 7 bases agree with TRBD2. CDR1 is SGHDT and CDR2 is YYEEEE in the germline V gene. J lost 8 bases, V lost 3 bases, and 13 bases had no gene match. The CDR3 is made up of 16 amino acids. The CDR3 bases are TGTGCCAGCAGCTCACCGGGACTACAACGGGAGGGGGAGCTGTTTTTT. Protein product: CASSSPGLQREGELFF.

V and J are TRBV2 and TRBJ1-3; D is ambiguous. CDR3 length: 15 residues. V was pared by 10 bases and J by 8 bases, with 24 bases between. The V gene's germline CDR1 is SNHLY and CDR2 FYNNEI. The CDR3 nucleotides are TGTGCCATCGATCCGGGCCCTCGCACCCGATACACCATATATTTT. Amino acid sequence: CAIDPGPRTRYTIYF.

This sequence joins TRBV2 and TRBJ1-1; the D is unclear. The CDR3 length is 13 residues. Looked up from germline, CDR1 is SNHLY and CDR2 is FYNNEI. Deletions cut 4 bases from V and 0 bases from J, with 6 bases between. Here the CDR3 DNA reads TGTGCCAGCAGTGGAGCATTGAACACTGAAGCTTTCTTT. Its protein is CASSGALNTEAFF. Complete variable domain (other parts from reference TRBV2 and TRBJ1-1): EPEVTQTPSHQVTQMGQEVILRCVPISNHLYFYWYRQILGQKVEFLVSFYNNEISEKSEIFDDQFSVERPDGSNFTLKIRSTKLEDSAMYFCASSGALNTEAFFGQGTRLTVV.

The genes are TRBV5-6 and TRBJ2-2; the match to TRBD2 covers 8 bases. Germline CDR1 and CDR2: SGHDT and YYEEEE. CDR3 size: 18 residues. J gave up 8 bases and V 4 bases, and 19 bases lay outside the gene matches. CDR3 in amino acids: CASSGRLWSGSRGGELFF. The CDR3 DNA sequence: TGTGCCAGCAGCGGACGCCTGTGGAGCGGGAGTAGGGGGGGGGAGCTGTTTTTT.

In its sample, this clonotype was seen many times. This chain uses TRBV28 with TRBJ1-1, with D possibly TRBD1 on 5 matching bases. This CDR3 has 15 residues. CDR1 and CDR2 from the germline V gene are MDHEN and SYDVKM. Trimming removed 4 bases at V and 4 bases at J, with 16 bases between. The CDR3 region is CASSSGHEGSTEAFF. CDR3 DNA sequence: TGTGCCAGCAGTTCCGGACATGAGGGGTCCACTGAAGCTTTCTTT.

This clonotype has ten or more counts. V usage is TRBV2 and J usage is TRBJ2-7; no reliable D call. The CDR3 contains 13 residues. Germline CDR1 reads SNHLY; CDR2 reads FYNNEI. The V end lost 9 bases, the J end lost 3 bases, and 15 bases lay between the germline ends. The chain's CDR3 is CASKDPGRYEQYF. Here the CDR3 DNA reads TGTGCCAGTAAGGACCCTGGGCGCTACGAGCAGTACTTC.

This clonotype occurred many times. The V gene is TRBV24-1, the J gene TRBJ2-5; D is perhaps TRBD1 or TRBD2 (6 bases each). Trimming stripped 4 bases from V and 6 bases from J, with 8 bases between. Germline assignment: CDR1 KGHDR and CDR2 SFDVKD. The CDR3 totals 12 residues. DNA for the CDR3: TGTGCCACCAGTGAGGGGGGCCAGACCCAGTACTTC. Translating gives CATSEGGQTQYF.

The chain recombines TRBV25-1 with TRBJ2-7; D tentatively reads TRBD1 or TRBD2 (5 bases each). This CDR3 is built from 13 residues. With 8 bases removed from V and 6 bases from J, the gap between germline ends came to 17 bases. Germline V CDR1 and CDR2: MGHDK, SYGVNS. This chain's CDR3 is CASPRPGAGEQYF. The CDR3 DNA follows: TGTGCCAGCCCCAGGCCCGGGGCGGGCGAGCAGTACTTC.

This clonotype was counted a few times. V gene TRBV5-6 combines with J gene TRBJ2-5; D possibly matches TRBD1 or TRBD2 (5 bases each). The CDR3 is made up of 17 amino acids. Trimming stripped 4 bases from V and 1 base from J, with 20 bases between. Germline assignment: CDR1 SGHDT and CDR2 YYEEEE. CDR3 loop: CASSPGTSKTRQETQYF. CDR3 DNA sequence: TGTGCCAGCAGCCCGGGGACCTCTAAAACCCGCCAAGAGACCCAGTACTTC.

This clonotype was picked up many times. The chain carries TRBV14 and TRBJ2-2; 7 nucleotides line up with TRBD2. The V segment lost 1 base and the J segment 7 bases; nucleotides outside the gene matches: 9. CDR1 SGHDN and CDR2 FVKESK come from the germline V gene. The CDR3 is 16 amino acids. CDR3 region: CASSQGTGLPHGELFF. In DNA form, the CDR3 reads TGTGCCAGCAGCCAAGGGACGGGACTACCTCACGGGGAGCTGTTTTTT.

This clonotype has at least ten counts. This chain joins TRBV2 and TRBJ2-7; no definite D call. Deletions cut 1 base from V and 2 bases from J, with 12 bases between. The CDR3 runs 15 residues. Germline values: CDR1 SNHLY, CDR2 FYNNEI. The chain's CDR3 is CASSEGQARTYEQYF. The DNA for the CDR3 is TGTGCCAGCAGTGAAGGGCAGGCTCGAACCTACGAGCAGTACTTC.

The V gene is TRBV7-2, the J gene TRBJ2-3; 8 nucleotides match TRBD2. Germline trimming cut 1 base from V and 2 bases from J; bases unmatched to any gene: 11. Germline V gene sequence: CDR1 SGHTA, CDR2 FQGNSA. The CDR3 has 18 amino acids. The CDR3 DNA reads TGTGCCAGCAGCTTAGATGGGTGGGGAGCGGGAGACACAGATACGCAGTATTTT. Amino acid sequence: CASSLDGWGAGDTDTQYF.

The chain couples TRBV5-1 to TRBJ2-7; 7 nucleotides line up with TRBD1. CDR3 length: 14 amino acids. The germline V gene has CDR1 SGHRS and CDR2 YFSETQ. J lost 3 bases, V lost 3 bases, and 6 bases had no gene match. CDR3 sequence: CASSSTGNIYEQYF. DNA of the CDR3: TGCGCCAGCAGCTCGACAGGGAACATCTACGAGCAGTACTTC.

At least ten counts were recorded for this clonotype. The V gene is TRBV6-2 or TRBV6-3, the J gene TRBJ2-7; D remains unclear. CDR3 length: 13 residues. CDR1 is MNHEY and CDR2 is SVGEGT in the germline V gene. V was cut by 7 bases and J by 0 bases, with 10 bases left in between. The CDR3 sequence: CASTSTLSYEQYF. The CDR3 bases are TGTGCCAGCACCTCAACGCTCTCCTACGAGCAGTACTTC.

V and J are TRBV27 and TRBJ1-4, with TRBD1 as a possible D gene (5 bases). V lost 3 bases and J lost 10, with 21 bases in between. Germline CDR1 reads MNHEY; CDR2 reads SMNVEV (reference sequence). CDR3 length: 16 residues. Written as DNA, the CDR3 is TGTGCCAGCAGTTTGCAGGCCGGGGGGTCAGTTGGAAAACTGTTTTTT. Its translation is CASSLQAGGSVGKLFF.

The CDR3 sequence: CASSEDREYSNQPQHF. DNA of the CDR3: TGTGCCAGCAGTGAAGACAGGGAGTATAGCAATCAGCCCCAGCATTTT. This chain connects TRBV2 to TRBJ1-5; a weak D match, TRBD1 (6 bases). Germline CDR1 is SNHLY and CDR2 is FYNNEI. There are 16 residues in the CDR3. Trimming stripped 1 base from V and 0 bases from J, with 10 bases between.

This clonotype has a handful of counts. This chain links TRBV7-8 with TRBJ1-5; TRBD1 agrees at 10 bases. The germline V gene encodes CDR1 SGHVS and CDR2 FQNEAQ. V lost 5 bases and J lost 3; bases outside the gene matches: 7. This CDR3 has 16 amino acids. CDR3 sequence reads: CASSLRDRGTNQPQHF. CDR3 in DNA: TGTGCCAGCAGCCTCCGGGACAGGGGAACCAATCAGCCCCAGCATTTT.